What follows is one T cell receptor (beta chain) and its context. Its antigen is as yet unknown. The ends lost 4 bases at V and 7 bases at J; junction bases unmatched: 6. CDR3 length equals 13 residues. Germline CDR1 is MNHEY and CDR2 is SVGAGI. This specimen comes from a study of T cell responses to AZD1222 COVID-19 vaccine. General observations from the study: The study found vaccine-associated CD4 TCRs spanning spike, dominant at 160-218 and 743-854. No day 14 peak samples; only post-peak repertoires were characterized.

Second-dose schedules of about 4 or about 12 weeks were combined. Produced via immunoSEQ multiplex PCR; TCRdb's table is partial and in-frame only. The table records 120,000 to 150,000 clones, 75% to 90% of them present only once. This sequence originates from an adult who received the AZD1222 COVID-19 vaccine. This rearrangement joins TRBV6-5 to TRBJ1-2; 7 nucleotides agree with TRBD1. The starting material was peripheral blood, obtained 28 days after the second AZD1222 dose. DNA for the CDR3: TGTGCCAGCAGTTCCATGACAGGGAGTGGCTACACCTTC. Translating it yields CASSSMTGSGYTF.